This TCR beta chain is from a study of blood T cells in healthy people across ages. For the second PCR, which ran for roughly 6 to 12 cycles, a sample-barcoded 5' primer and a J-beta primer mix were used. Through a template-switch adaptor with 12 random nucleotides, each cDNA molecule received a tag. TCRdb ran MiXCR on the 5' RACE reads and lists one entry per CDR3 protein. The table includes hundreds of thousands of distinct CDR3 sequences, about 55% detected once. This clonotype has a handful of counts. Sequencing used blood. This clonotype was sampled from a man aged 60 to 69 in good health.

CDR3 DNA sequence: TGTGCCTCATCCGGGGGAAAGGGTCAAGAGACCCAGTACTTC. Protein: CASSGGKGQETQYF. The chain uses TRBV10-3 and TRBJ2-5; TRBD2 might be the D (6 bases). CDR3 size: 14 residues. Trimming removed 11 bases from V and 2 bases from J, with 18 bases in between. Germline CDR1 ENHRY, CDR2 SYGVKD.